This TCR beta chain was found in a study of metastatic and nonmetastatic thyroid tumors. In the study overall: Repertoires from malignant and benign thyroid patients were compared across blood and tumor or nodule tissue. Regarding the study as a whole: Reports indicated that malignant thyroid tumors showed significantly higher TCR beta diversity than benign nodules did, in blood and tumor.

The CDR3 loop spans 11 amino acids. V shed 0 bases and J shed 6 bases, with 3 bases lying between them. Original methodology: For papillary thyroid cancer, a distant-metastasis classifier was constructed from CDR3 differences observed across clinicopathological groups. TCRdb re-called clones from the PCR reads using MiXCR. TCRdb, not the original authors, processed these V and J calls. Altogether several thousand clones are present, under 15% being singletons, with the ten largest covering around 5.7%. All patients were untreated before thyroid surgery. This clone was seen only a few times. What it binds is unknown.

The rearrangement uses TRBV12-3 or TRBV12-4 and TRBJ2-7; D is unresolved. The sequence was obtained from a female donor with papillary thyroid cancer or a benign thyroid nodule (not recorded which). Some clones in this sample may be carry-over from other donors' samples. Sequencing was carried out using blood. The CDR3, as DNA: TGTGCCAGCAGTTTAGCCGGCGAGCAGTACTTC. This sequence encodes CASSLAGEQYF.